The source of this T cell receptor (beta chain) is a study of PD-1 blockade in classical Hodgkin lymphoma. Overall study context: Patients got intravenous nivolumab 3 mg/kg every 2 weeks. Overall study results and limits: The authors have not defined what causes the repertoire differences, possibly disease activity or prior therapy. Relapsed/refractory patients reportedly had the lowest baseline TCR diversity, below newly diagnosed patients, who were below healthy donors.

Repertoires were generated with immunoSEQ multiplex PCR, while TCRdb's copy carries only in-frame clones and drops some. Of around 30,000 clones detected, approximately 90% appear once; the ten largest clones hold roughly 0.43%. Unmatched junction bases numbered 6, after V lost 0 bases and J lost 0 bases. Germline V lookup: CDR1 SGDLS, CDR2 YYNGEE. The CDR3 is 17 amino acids. Remarks on this clone: Its antigen remains unidentified.

Regarding time point: cycle 4 day 1 (C4D1), after 6 weeks of nivolumab. Every patient experienced relapse after autologous stem cell transplantation, and brentuximab vedotin exposure varied. Thawed PBMCs underwent magnetic negative selection to yield purified CD4+ T cells. The sequence was collected from a human donor with classical Hodgkin lymphoma. V usage is TRBV9 and J usage is TRBJ2-3; 8 bases agree with TRBD2. The sequences come from CD4+ T cells from blood, collected before the fourth cycle of nivolumab. CDR3 DNA sequence: TGTGCCAGCAGCGTAGCGGCGGGGGGTGCTAGCACAGATACGCAGTATTTT. Protein product: CASSVAAGGASTDTQYF. The full variable domain, completed using reference TRBV9 and TRBJ2-3, is DSGVTQTPKHLITATGQRVTLRCSPRSGDLSVYWYQQSLDQGLQFLIQYYNGEERAKGNILERFSAQQFPDLHSELNLSSLELGDSALYFCASSVAAGGASTDTQYFGPGTRLTVL.